This T cell receptor (beta chain) was sequenced for a study of blood T cells in healthy people across ages. About this clonotype itself: What it binds is not known.

The use of a sample-barcoded 5' primer and a J-beta primer mix characterized a second PCR of about 7 to 12 cycles. Using its own MiXCR run on the 5' RACE reads, TCRdb lists one record per CDR3 protein. The table has more than 1.4 million distinct CDR3 sequences, roughly 40% seen once. The germline V gene has CDR1 SEHNR and CDR2 FQNEAQ (reference sequence). The CDR3 consists of 16 residues. Trimming took 5 bases from V and 10 from J; bases not matched to a gene: 16. Study-wide results and caveats: Roughly linear declines in TCR beta diversity per million T cells occurred with age.

The receptor comes from a woman aged 18-29 years in good health. The specimen sequenced was blood. The rearrangement uses TRBV7-9 and TRBJ1-4; 7 bases map to TRBD1. For the CDR3, the DNA is TGTGCCAGCAGCAACAGTGGGACAGCCGAAGAGGGAAAACTGTTTTTT. It translates to CASSNSGTAEEGKLFF.